Below are 10 T cell receptor beta chains sequenced from a single sample in a study of breast tumors, draining lymph nodes, adjacent tissues. TCRdb re-called the multiplex PCR reads with MiXCR, one entry per CDR3 protein. The sample records 11,000 or so distinct CDR3 sequences, around 36% being singletons. The material sequenced was breast tumor tissue. Every receptor here comes from a female donor with breast cancer. Some clones in this sample may be carry-over from other donors' samples.

This clonotype was seen only a few times. The V and J genes are TRBV12-5 and TRBJ1-1; D might be TRBD1 (5 bases). The V end lost 1 base, the J end lost 0 bases, and 12 bases lay between the germline ends. CDR3 length equals 16 residues. Germline V lookup: CDR1 LGHNT, CDR2 FRNRAP. The CDR3 nucleotides read TGTGCTAGTGGTTTGGGCGGGGCAGGCATGAACACTGAAGCTTTCTTT. Encoded protein: CASGLGGAGMNTEAFF.

This clonotype was found a few times. The CDR3 bases are TGTGCCAGCAGTTACTCGGCTAGCGGGGCACCCGCTAGCACAGATACGCAGTATTTT. Translating it yields CASSYSASGAPASTDTQYF. This chain connects TRBV6-6 to TRBJ2-3; TRBD2 aligns across 9 bases. CDR1 and CDR2 (germline): MNHNY, SVGAGI (reference sequence). The CDR3 has 19 amino acids. V trimming: 0 bases; J trimming: 0 bases; junction bases outside the gene matches: 10.

The gene calls are TRBV6-5 and TRBJ1-1, with 7 positions matching TRBD1. The CDR3 runs to 12 residues. V was clipped by 5 bases and J by 6 bases; unmatched bases: 3. CDR1 and CDR2 from the germline V gene are MNHEY and SVGAGI. The DNA for the CDR3 is TGTGCCAGCAGTCAACAGGGGCCTGAAGCTTTCTTT. This translates into CASSQQGPEAFF.

This clonotype has a count of ten or more. The gene calls are TRBV30 and TRBJ1-5, with a weak D call TRBD1 (6 bases). The CDR3 covers 16 residues. CDR1 and CDR2 (germline): GTSNPN, SVGIG (reference sequence). Trimming shortened V by 3 bases and J by 5 bases, and 20 bases separated the two germline ends. The CDR3 reads CAWRAPQGWGDQPQHF. In DNA form, the CDR3 reads TGTGCCTGGAGAGCACCACAGGGATGGGGCGATCAGCCCCAGCATTTT.

This clonotype counts as medium-sized (0.01 to 0.1%). This chain uses TRBV13 with TRBJ2-7, with D maybe TRBD1 (6 bases). Trimming took 1 base from V and 4 from J, leaving 8 bases between them. Looked up from germline, CDR1 is PRHDT and CDR2 is FYEKMQ (reference sequence). The CDR3 loop spans 13 amino acids. The CDR3 region has the DNA TGTGCCAGCAGCTTAGATAGGGGGTACGAGCAGTACTTC. The encoded protein is CASSLDRGYEQYF.

A remark on this clonotype: This likely comes from a read error, as the CDR3 has no conserved phenylalanine or tryptophan at its end. J is TRBJ1-6 and V is TRBV20-1; the match to TRBD1 covers 8 bases. V trimming: 6 bases; J trimming: 7 bases; junction bases outside the gene matches: 11. Germline CDR1 and CDR2: DFQATT and SNEGSKA (reference sequence). The CDR3 runs to 15 residues. CDR3 bases: TGCAGTGCCCTGGCGGGTGGACAGGGAAATTCACCCCTCCACCTT. It codes for CSALAGGQGNSPLHL.

A remark on this clonotype: Germline is not matched at one junction end, which may reflect a read error. The chain carries TRBV20-1 and TRBJ1-3; D remains unclear. The CDR3 runs 12 residues. Germline CDR1 DFQATT, CDR2 SNEGSKA (reference sequence). CDR3 protein: CSAGDAGNTIYF. As DNA, the CDR3 is TGCAGTGCTGGAGACGCTGGAAACACCATATATTTT.

Turning to this clonotype: A read error may explain this, as a much larger clone is one base away. V usage is TRBV6-5 and J usage is TRBJ2-4, with D perhaps given as TRBD1 or TRBD2 (5 bases each). Germline loops: CDR1 MNHEY, CDR2 SVGAGI. Trimming took off 7 bases at V and 9 bases at J, with 16 bases between the two ends. CDR3 length equals 13 residues. CDR3 amino acids: CASTPSWGTIQYF. Here the CDR3 DNA reads TGTGCCAGCACCCCTAGCTGGGGGACCATTCAGTACTTC.

This clonotype was seen only a few times. V is TRBV10-3 and J is TRBJ2-1; 10 bases map to TRBD1. After removal of 5 bases from V and 7 bases from J, the junction contained 8 bases not matched to a gene. The V gene's germline CDR1 is ENHRY and CDR2 SYGVKD. The CDR3 loop spans 15 amino acids. The CDR3 DNA reads TGTGCCATCAGTCGACAGGGGGCTTTGGTGAATGAGCAGTTCTTC. Translating it yields CAISRQGALVNEQFF.

Many counts were recorded for this clonotype. The chain joins TRBV30 to TRBJ1-2, with 7 bases that match TRBD1. There are 12 residues in the CDR3. Per germline, CDR1 GTSNPN and CDR2 SVGIG (reference sequence). The V segment lost 4 bases and the J segment 8 bases; nucleotides outside the gene matches: 7. In nucleotides, the CDR3 is TGTGCCTGGATTCGTCAGGGGGGAGGCTACACCTTC. Amino acids: CAWIRQGGGYTF.